Sequencing of this T cell receptor (beta chain) was carried out in a study of blood T cell repertoires in COVID-19 (dated by TCRdb to 2020 to 2021). Background on the whole study: Samples covering the acute and convalescent phases of COVID-19 were provided by collaborators in the United States, Italy and Spain. The material from the prospective study consisted of cDNA or gDNA derived from T cells, B-cell-depleted T cells, or PBMCs. Subjects who had been exposed to COVID-19, were actively infected with it, or had recovered from it provided the deeply sampled blood TCRbeta repertoires that made up the dataset. The repertoires were made available in a free public database intended to serve as a resource for research on the immune response to SARS-CoV-2. Samples came from the ongoing ImmuneRACE study (first 160 participants) plus 1,254 subjects from 6 global collaborators. Sample metadata almost always included a de-identified subject ID, COVID-19 status, age in years and sex. Where available, HLA class I and class II types were obtained from metadata supplied by the sample provider rather than from assay-based typing.

Note on this clone: There is no known antigen for this receptor. Per-base quality was not reported, and no clone a single base away is much larger than it.

TCRbeta CDR3 regions were amplified from genomic DNA by means of the immunoSEQ Assay, a bias-controlled multiplex PCR. The authors processed their data as follows. Within the assay, amplification of reference gene primers was used to estimate how many nucleated cells each sample contained. To quantify the absolute abundance of each unique TCRbeta CDR3 rearrangement, sequence reads were collapsed and filtered. For each sample, productive Simpson clonality was calculated as the square root of Simpson's diversity index over productive rearrangements. TCRdb stores this immuneACCESS table with in-frame sequences only. Part of the clones is absent; in the studies checked, under half of the shortfall reflects unresolved V genes, and no reason is known for the rest. Clone size and V and J calls were adopted from that table, with D and trimming inferred from the DNA. This sample holds hundreds of thousands of clones; 85% to 90% were observed only once. The leading ten clones occupy over 3.5% of the sample.

Compared with germline, V lacks 6 bases and J lacks 5 bases; bases without a gene match: 11. The CDR3 spans 14 residues, from the cysteine through the phenylalanine. The only DNA kept is the CDR3, 42 bases in frame from the first base. From a lookup of the germline V gene, CDR1 and CDR2 are SQVTM and ANQGSEA. In the prospective study, participants were roughly 18 to 100 years old, resided in fewer than 25 geographic areas of the United States, and were enrolled through a virtual design. To assign participants to cohorts, the prospective study relied on clinical history that participants themselves reported in a screening survey and a study questionnaire. ImmuneRACE Cohort 3 recovered participants were defined by two consecutive negative NP/OP PCR tests, healthcare professional clearance, or symptom resolution. In the prospective study, mobile phlebotomists collected whole blood, serum and a nasopharyngeal or oropharyngeal swab from each participant. Additional blood draws and questionnaires over an approximately 2-month period could optionally be provided by prospective study participants. Blood samples from the prospective study were shipped frozen or at room temperature prior to DNA extraction.

The full study reports these points: The quantity of clinical and demographic metadata differed by source and by participant and was supplied without curation.

Material for sequencing was PBMCs or T cells enriched from blood (not recorded which). The chain couples TRBV29-1 to TRBJ1-2, and TRBD1 matches 8 of the central bases. This TCR was sampled from a man aged 25 to 45 who had recovered from COVID-19. The bases are TGCAGCGTCCCCCAGGGGGCAGGGCTTTATGGCTACACCTTC. It codes for CSVPQGAGLYGYTF.